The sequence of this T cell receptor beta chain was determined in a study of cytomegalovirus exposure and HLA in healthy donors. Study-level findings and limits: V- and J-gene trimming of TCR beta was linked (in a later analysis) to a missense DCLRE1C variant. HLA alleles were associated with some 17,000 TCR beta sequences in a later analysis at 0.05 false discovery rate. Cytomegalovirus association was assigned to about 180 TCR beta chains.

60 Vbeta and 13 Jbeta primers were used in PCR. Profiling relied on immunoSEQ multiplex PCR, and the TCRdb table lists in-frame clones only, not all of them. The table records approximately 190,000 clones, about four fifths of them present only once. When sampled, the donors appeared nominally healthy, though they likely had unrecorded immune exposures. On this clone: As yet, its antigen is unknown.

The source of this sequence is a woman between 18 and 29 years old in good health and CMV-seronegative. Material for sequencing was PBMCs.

As DNA, the CDR3 is TGTGCCAGCAGCGTTAGGTGGGAGGTGTCCTACAATGAGCAGTTCTTC. Its translation is CASSVRWEVSYNEQFF. The V gene is TRBV9, the J gene TRBJ2-1; D is perhaps TRBD2 (6 bases). V was cut by 2 bases and J by 1 base, with 13 bases left in between. Germline V lookup: CDR1 SGDLS, CDR2 YYNGEE. The CDR3 spans 16 residues.